The clone carrying this T cell receptor (beta chain) was counted at least ten times. The V gene end was trimmed by 5 bases and the J gene end by 6 bases; junction bases not matched to a gene: 12. This CDR3 is built from 15 residues. The germline V gene has CDR1 SGHRS and CDR2 YFSETQ. Molecular barcoded adaptors covering alpha/delta and beta/gamma chains were used on roughly 400 ng RNA. Each CDR3 protein gets one entry after TCRdb re-called the reads with MiXCR. The sample has some 130,000 distinct CDR3 sequences; over 10% are singletons. This sample is part of a study of read filtering for tumor transcriptome and immune sequencing.

The sequenced sample consisted of a population of CD138-negative cells sorted from bone marrow. The V call is TRBV5-1, the J call TRBJ2-7; 9 bases are a match to TRBD1. The source is a donor at least 40 years old with multiple myeloma. This CDR3 is CASRDPGQGSSEQYF. In DNA form, the CDR3 reads TGCGCCAGCAGGGATCCGGGACAGGGTTCATCCGAGCAGTACTTC.